The subject of this entry is one TCR beta chain. Only a few counts were recorded for this clonotype. There is no known antigen for this receptor. Qualities for individual bases were not recorded, and no much larger clone is one base off. Receptor libraries were prepared by 5' RACE. The sequencer listed for this sample is Illumina HiSeq 2000. A universal primer binding site was added through template switching, and the final cDNA carried a unique molecular identifier so that TCR cDNA molecules could be counted accurately. Specific primers in the conserved constant-segment region were used to synthesize first-strand cDNA for the TCR alpha and beta chains. To control for contamination, each cDNA library was double barcoded with a SMART-Mk sample barcode plus Illumina barcodes. TruSeq adapter sequences along with Illumina sample barcodes were introduced in two successive PCR steps. The TCR alpha and beta cDNA libraries were sequenced on the Illumina HiSeq platform using custom primers. The authors' pipeline ran thus. Unique molecular identifiers were extracted from raw reads with MiGEC, and CDR3 positions were determined with MiXCR. For each individual, recombination models were inferred using an EM algorithm with the repgenHMM and IGoR tools. Shared clonotypes were analyzed with the tcR package in R, and sharing was normalized by the product of cloneset sizes. Out-of-frame nonproductive sequences were analyzed to study raw recombination free of thymic and clonal selection effects. In-frame beta chains were kept once TCRdb had trimmed the public reads at Q25 with fastp and called clones with MiXCR. Every distinct CDR3 protein forms one entry, paired with its most common genes and DNA. The V and J calls come from TCRdb's annotation, not from the publication. The sample table contains under 300,000 distinct CDR3 sequences; only one count was recorded for approximately 11% of them. The top ten constitute 3.5% to 4.5% of the sample.

Only healthy Caucasian donors were included. Three pairs of female monozygotic twins, all aged 18 to 29 years, were included in the twin cohort. Miltenyi CD45RO+ enrichment and human naive T-cell isolation kits were used to isolate memory (CD45RO+) and naive T cells from PBMC. These data come from a study of identical twins (dated by TCRdb to 2016 to 2017). About the full investigation: To test whether fetal clonotypes persist, the study used deep sequencing on TCR alpha and beta repertoires from monozygotic twins, unrelated adults of various ages, and cord blood. To rule out contamination, the twin experiments were replicated at different times with different library preparation protocols. What the research found in general, with its limitations: Out-of-frame TCR alpha sequences shared between twins showed an excess of low generation-probability sequences compared with coincidental sharing between unrelated individuals. In monozygotic twins, recombination models systematically underestimated out-of-frame TCR alpha sharing, but the models matched the sharing seen between unrelated individuals. Abundant cord blood beta clonotypes carried fewer insertions; young adult naive repertoires showed a weaker similar trend, while memory repertoires showed none. Excess twin sharing in beta out-of-frame sequences was weaker because fewer shared sequences lowered the signal-to-noise ratio. Because the same donors could not be followed over many years, the conclusions relied on cross-sectional statistical analysis. Zero-insertion analyses could be partly confounded by invariant T cells such as MAIT and iNKT, though diverse VJ usage argued against such confounding for most clonotypes.

The germline V gene specifies MGHRA as CDR1 and YSYEKL as CDR2. From the cysteine up to the phenylalanine, the CDR3 has a length of 15 residues. This entry keeps only the CDR3 DNA: 45 bases, framed from base 1. Unmatched junction bases come to 11, with V trimmed by 7 bases and J by 5 bases. This sample was shared with a second study, whose subject was yellow fever vaccine responses in identical twins. As described in the second report: According to the authors, the vaccine-induced T cell response in identical twins seemed to be partly convergent and partly specific to each individual. The study precisely tracked vaccine-responding T cell clones in identical twins.

Sequencing was performed on memory (CD45RO+) T cells sorted from blood. The sample's cell subset or site, from its label and the paper: CD45RO+ enriched T cells. The sequence derives from a woman aged 18-29 years in good health. The sequence joins TRBV4-1 to TRBJ2-3; 8 central nucleotides agree with TRBD2. The bases are TGCGCCAGCACCTCTATAGCGGGGTGGCAAGATACGCAGTATTTT. Translated, this gives CASTSIAGWQDTQYF.